The 29 T cell receptor beta chains reported below all come from one sample, sequenced in a study of early T cells in non-severe SARS-CoV-2 infection. TCRdb reanalysed the 5' RACE reads using MiXCR and keeps one entry per CDR3 protein. The sample yields approximately 64,000 distinct CDR3 sequences, roughly 18% seen once. The sequencing used whole blood, collected at baseline. These receptors all come from an adult who was a healthcare worker with PCR-confirmed SARS-CoV-2 infection or an uninfected control (not recorded which).

This clonotype was counted only a few times. V and J are TRBV25-1 and TRBJ2-2; unclear D gene. This CDR3 has 13 amino acids. V shed 2 bases and J shed 5 bases, with 6 bases lying between them. Germline V CDR1 and CDR2: MGHDK, SYGVNS. The DNA for the CDR3 is TGTGCCAGCAGTGAAGTGGGGACCGGGGAGCTGTTTTTT. It translates to CASSEVGTGELFF.

This clonotype was counted between two and nine times. The chain combines TRBV5-6 with TRBJ2-7; 7 nucleotides agree with TRBD1. J was trimmed by 0 bases and V by 4 bases; bases with no gene match: 10. Germline V gene sequence: CDR1 SGHDT, CDR2 YYEEEE. This CDR3 has 16 amino acids. The CDR3 sequence: CASSKKWTGDSYEQYF. DNA of the CDR3: TGTGCCAGCAGCAAAAAGTGGACAGGAGACTCCTACGAGCAGTACTTC. Combining the CDR3 with reference TRBV5-6 and TRBJ2-7 gives the whole variable domain DAGVTQSPTHLIKTRGQQVTLRCSPKSGHDTVSWYQQALGQGPQFIFQYYEEEERQRGNFPDRFSGHQFPNYSSELNVNALLLGDSALYLCASSKKWTGDSYEQYFGPGTRLTVT.

This clonotype was seen more than once but under ten times. This rearrangement joins TRBV28 to TRBJ1-5; D gene unclear. The germline V and J ends were trimmed by 3 bases and 2 bases, with 11 bases remaining between them. The V gene's germline CDR1 is MDHEN and CDR2 SYDVKM. The CDR3 is 15 amino acids. CDR3 sequence: CASSFEGRGNQPQHF. As DNA, the CDR3 is TGTGCCAGCAGTTTTGAGGGAAGGGGCAATCAGCCCCAGCATTTT.

The rearrangement joins TRBV11-2 to TRBJ2-1; D ambiguous. The CDR3 totals 14 residues. V lost 7 bases and J lost 0, with 10 bases in between. Germline V gives CDR1 SGHAT, CDR2 FQNNGV. In DNA form, the CDR3 reads TGTGCCAGCAAGAAGGAGCCCTCCTACAATGAGCAGTTCTTC. The encoded protein is CASKKEPSYNEQFF.

This clonotype was found a few times. V and J are TRBV7-2 and TRBJ2-7, with D possibly being TRBD2 (5 bases). V dropped 3 bases and J dropped 2 bases, with 11 bases sitting between them. This CDR3 spans 14 amino acids. Germline values: CDR1 SGHTA, CDR2 FQGNSA. The CDR3 DNA is TGTGCCAGCAGCTTGGGCGGGCCCCCCTACGAGCAGTACTTC. It codes for CASSLGGPPYEQYF.

The CDR3 DNA follows: TGTGCCTTAGGGCGGAATAATGAAAAACTGTTTTTT. It is translated as CALGRNNEKLFF. The J gene is TRBJ1-4, the V gene TRBV30; D gene unclear. The V end lost 7 bases, the J end lost 4 bases, and 10 bases lay between the germline ends. Germline V lookup: CDR1 GTSNPN, CDR2 SVGIG (reference sequence). This CDR3 has 12 residues.

This clonotype was recorded at least ten times. The CDR3 spells CASRRLAANEQYF. DNA for the CDR3: TGTGCCAGCAGGCGACTAGCCGCAAACGAGCAGTACTTC. The chain joins TRBV5-8 to TRBJ2-7, with 7 bases aligning to TRBD2. V shed 5 bases and J 5 bases; nucleotides not matched to a gene: 7. The CDR3 loop spans 13 amino acids. CDR1 and CDR2 from the germline V gene are SGHTS and YDEGEE.

In its sample, this clonotype was seen many times. The gene calls are TRBV20-1 and TRBJ1-1; tentatively, D is TRBD1 (6 bases). V shed 5 bases and J shed 1 base, with 11 bases lying between them. CDR3 length equals 13 residues. Germline CDR1 reads DFQATT; CDR2 reads SNEGSKA (reference sequence). CDR3: CSAWRGGNTEAFF. As DNA, the CDR3 is TGCAGTGCTTGGAGGGGGGGGAACACTGAAGCTTTCTTT.

This clonotype showed up just a few times. The V gene is TRBV28, the J gene TRBJ2-4; TRBD1 is a possible D gene (6 bases). This CDR3 contains 15 residues. Per germline, CDR1 MDHEN and CDR2 SYDVKM. The V end lost 4 bases, the J end lost 4 bases, and 14 bases lay between the germline ends. CDR3 DNA: TGTGCCAGCAGTTCCCGATGGACAGAGAAAAACATTCAGTACTTC. This encodes CASSSRWTEKNIQYF.

In this sample, this clonotype turned up a few times. This sequence joins TRBV20-1 and TRBJ1-1; D not resolved. The CDR3 has 15 residues. The V gene's germline CDR1 is DFQATT and CDR2 SNEGSKA (reference sequence). V was cut by 0 bases and J by 2 bases, with 13 bases left in between. CDR3 nucleotide sequence: TGCAGTGCTAGAGATGGTCTGTCCACCAACACTGAAGCTTTCTTT. Translation gives CSARDGLSTNTEAFF.

In its sample, this clonotype was seen a few times. This rearrangement joins TRBV5-4 to TRBJ1-1, with TRBD1 matching over 7 bases. The CDR3 is 15 amino acids. Germline V gives CDR1 SGHNT, CDR2 YYREEE (reference sequence). Germline trimming cut 0 bases from V and 0 bases from J; bases unmatched to any gene: 2. CDR3 coding DNA: TGTGCCAGCAGCTTGGGAGGGGGCGTGAACACTGAAGCTTTCTTT. Translation gives CASSLGGGVNTEAFF.

This clonotype was seen only a few times. V usage is TRBV6-5 and J usage is TRBJ2-6; no firm D call. The CDR3 covers 15 residues. V was trimmed by 6 bases and J by 0 bases, leaving 9 bases between them. The germline gives CDR1 MNHEY, CDR2 SVGAGI. CDR3: CASRDGDSGANVLTF. The DNA for the CDR3 is TGTGCCAGCAGGGACGGAGACTCTGGGGCCAACGTCCTGACTTTC.

This clonotype was observed a few times. V usage is TRBV5-1 and J usage is TRBJ1-4; the D is unclear. Germline loops: CDR1 SGHRS, CDR2 YFSETQ. This CDR3 has 12 amino acids. Trimming took 7 bases from V and 8 from J, leaving 12 bases between them. The chain's CDR3 is CASQRPGEKLFF. In nucleotides, the CDR3 is TGCGCCAGCCAGCGGCCGGGAGAAAAACTGTTTTTT. Supplemented by reference TRBV5-1 and TRBJ1-4, the full variable domain reads KAGVTQTPRYLIKTRGQQVTLSCSPISGHRSVSWYQQTPGQGLQFLFEYFSETQRNKGNFPGRFSGRQFSNSRSEMNVSTLELGDSALYLCASQRPGEKLFFGSGTQLSVL.

The chain has TRBV7-9 and TRBJ2-3, with a possible D match to TRBD1 (5 bases). V lost 4 bases and J 0 bases, leaving 11 bases between the germline ends. The CDR3 runs 15 residues. The germline V gene encodes CDR1 SEHNR and CDR2 FQNEAQ (reference sequence). The CDR3 sequence is CASSSQGLSTDTQYF. Written as DNA, the CDR3 is TGTGCCAGCAGCTCCCAGGGCCTTAGCACAGATACGCAGTATTTT.

The chain carries TRBV4-3 and TRBJ2-1, with a weak D call TRBD2 (6 bases). Between the trimmed V and J ends, which lost 4 bases and 5 bases, there was a span of 18 bases. Germline CDR1 is LGHNA and CDR2 is YSLEER. The CDR3 consists of 16 residues. The CDR3 region has the DNA TGCGCCAGCAGCCTTTTCGCGGGATTTGGTCACAATGAGCAGTTCTTC. Amino acid sequence: CASSLFAGFGHNEQFF.

In its sample, this clonotype was seen a few times. J is TRBJ1-5 and V is TRBV24-1; 10 bases are shared with TRBD1. The trim removed 5 bases at V and 3 bases at J, leaving 6 bases unmatched. CDR1 and CDR2 from the germline V gene are KGHDR and SFDVKD. The CDR3 extends over 16 amino acids. CDR3 loop: CATSGAGTGVNQPQHF. DNA of the CDR3: TGTGCCACCAGTGGGGCTGGGACAGGGGTCAATCAGCCCCAGCATTTT.

In its sample, this clonotype was seen a few times. The gene calls are TRBV7-2 and TRBJ2-4; maybe TRBD2 (6 bases). The CDR3 spans 12 residues. Germline V gene data show CDR1 as SGHTA and CDR2 as FQGNSA. V shed 1 base and J shed 9 bases, with 7 bases lying between them. The CDR3 sequence: CASSLDSGIQYF. In DNA, the CDR3 is TGTGCCAGCAGCTTAGATAGCGGCATTCAGTACTTC.

This clonotype has a handful of counts. This sequence joins TRBV7-2 and TRBJ1-5; D ambiguous. With 5 bases removed from V and 0 bases from J, the gap between germline ends came to 11 bases. Germline lookup yields CDR1 SGHTA and CDR2 FQGNSA. The CDR3 sequence is 15 residues long. The CDR3 spells CASSRTDYSNQPQHF. In DNA, the CDR3 is TGTGCCAGCAGCCGGACCGATTATAGCAATCAGCCCCAGCATTTT.

This clonotype was observed at least ten times. The V gene is TRBV12-3 or TRBV12-4, the J gene TRBJ1-5, with 7 nucleotides matching TRBD1. The trim removed 3 bases at V and 3 bases at J, leaving 11 bases unmatched. The CDR3 is 17 amino acids. The CDR3 nucleotides are TGTGCCAGCAGTTTTTTCGCGACAGGGCCTTACAATCAGCCCCAGCATTTT. This sequence encodes CASSFFATGPYNQPQHF.

The CDR3 loop is CASSLEGYEAFF. CDR3 sequence (DNA): TGTGCCAGCAGCTTAGAGGGATATGAAGCTTTCTTT. This chain connects TRBV7-9 to TRBJ1-1; no clear D gene. V was cut by 1 base and J by 7 bases, with 7 bases left in between. Germline CDR1 and CDR2: SEHNR and FQNEAQ (reference sequence). CDR3 length: 12 amino acids.

In this sample, this clonotype turned up a few times. The chain employs TRBV5-1 and TRBJ1-1, with TRBD1 matching over 7 bases. J was trimmed by 0 bases and V by 3 bases; bases with no gene match: 8. The CDR3 spans 16 residues. Germline CDR1 and CDR2: SGHRS and YFSETQ. The CDR3 sequence: CASSSGGTDMNTEAFF. The CDR3 bases are TGCGCCAGCAGCTCGGGCGGGACAGACATGAACACTGAAGCTTTCTTT.

There are a few counts of this clonotype. The chain uses TRBV5-1 and TRBJ1-1; weak D call: TRBD1 (6 bases). Trimming cost V 3 bases and J 9 bases, with 12 bases left between them. Per germline, CDR1 SGHRS and CDR2 YFSETQ. There are 12 residues in the CDR3. CDR3 nucleotides: TGCGCCAGCAGCTCAACCCGGGACAAAGCTTTCTTT. Translating it yields CASSSTRDKAFF. The whole variable domain, filled in from reference TRBV5-1 and TRBJ1-1, reads KAGVTQTPRYLIKTRGQQVTLSCSPISGHRSVSWYQQTPGQGLQFLFEYFSETQRNKGNFPGRFSGRQFSNSRSEMNVSTLELGDSALYLCASSSTRDKAFFGQGTRLTVV.

This clonotype has more than one count but fewer than ten. The CDR3 nucleotides are TGTGCCAGCAGCCAGCAAGGAACAGGCCGATTTCGCTACGAGCAGTACTTC. It codes for CASSQQGTGRFRYEQYF. This chain links TRBV3-1 with TRBJ2-7; a possible D gene is TRBD1 (5 bases). V dropped 3 bases and J dropped 3 bases, with 21 bases sitting between them. CDR1 is LGHDT, CDR2 YNNKEL, per germline (reference sequence). The CDR3 totals 17 residues.

This clonotype has a count of ten or more. The rearrangement links TRBV12-2 to TRBJ2-5; the table's D call of TRBD1 was not tested on the DNA. TRBV12-2 is a recognized pseudogene. The CDR3 totals 14 residues. CDR3 DNA sequence: TGTGCAAGTCGCCTTGGACAGGTAGAAGAGACCCAGTACTTC. It is translated as CASRLGQVEETQYF.

This clonotype was observed a few times. The chain links TRBV7-2 to TRBJ2-7; D gene ambiguous. CDR1 SGHTA and CDR2 FQGNSA come from the germline V gene. With 3 bases removed from V and 6 bases from J, the gap between germline ends came to 18 bases. This CDR3 has 15 amino acids. CDR3 residues: CASSFSPTHYGEQYF. The CDR3 region has the DNA TGTGCCAGCAGCTTCTCGCCAACCCACTACGGCGAGCAGTACTTC.

This rearrangement joins TRBV28 to TRBJ2-2; 7 nucleotides line up with TRBD1. This CDR3 is 17 amino acids long. V shed 5 bases, J shed 4 bases, and the junction held 13 bases outside the gene matches. CDR1 MDHEN and CDR2 SYDVKM come from the germline V gene. The CDR3 DNA reads TGTGCCAGCAGTATAACGCCTTACAGGGGCCGCACCGGGGAGCTGTTTTTT. Translating it yields CASSITPYRGRTGELFF. The full variable domain, rest sourced from reference TRBV28 and TRBJ2-2, is DVKVTQSSRYLVKRTGEKVFLECVQDMDHENMFWYRQDPGLGLRLIYFSYDVKMKEKGDIPEGYSVSREKKERFSLILESASTNQTSMYLCASSITPYRGRTGELFFGEGSRLTVL.

The chain recombines TRBV5-1 with TRBJ2-2; TRBD2 aligns across 7 bases. Looked up from germline, CDR1 is SGHRS and CDR2 is YFSETQ. This CDR3 is built from 19 residues. With V trimmed by 5 bases and J by 6 bases, 22 bases remained unmatched. The CDR3 DNA sequence: TGCGCCAGCAGGCTTAAAGGGCCCTCCGCGGGAGATCTTTCCGGGGAGCTGTTTTTT. Amino acid sequence: CASRLKGPSAGDLSGELFF.

The gene calls are TRBV4-2 and TRBJ2-2, with TRBD1 identical over 7 bases. This CDR3 comprises 16 residues. J gave up 6 bases and V 1 base, and 8 bases lay outside the gene matches. CDR1 and CDR2 (germline): LGHNA, YNFKEQ. As DNA, the CDR3 is TGTGCCAGCAGCCAAGGAACAGGGGCACCCCCCGGGGAGCTGTTTTTT. The encoded protein is CASSQGTGAPPGELFF.

This clonotype was counted a few times. V gene TRBV7-8 combines with J gene TRBJ1-4, with D tentatively TRBD1 (5 bases). This CDR3 region has 15 residues. V was cut by 1 base and J by 5 bases, with 11 bases left in between. The V gene's germline CDR1 is SGHVS and CDR2 FQNEAQ. This CDR3 reads CASSLEGSRNEKLFF. The CDR3, as DNA: TGTGCCAGCAGCTTAGAGGGGTCCAGAAATGAAAAACTGTTTTTT.